This entry lists 32 T cell receptor beta chains sequenced from one sample in a study of T cell repertoires in cytomegalovirus infection. TCRdb independently ran MiXCR on the reads; one entry per CDR3 protein. The sample gives approximately 180,000 distinct CDR3 sequences, 8.5% to 10% of which show up once; roughly 5.1% is in the top ten. What was sequenced was PBMCs. The receptors come from a human donor in good health (CMV status not recorded). Some clones in this sample may be carry-over from other donors' samples.

A few counts support this clonotype. CDR3 residues: CASSSAAGLAGGRSNEQFF. DNA of the CDR3: TGTGCCAGCAGTTCGGCGGCGGGACTAGCGGGAGGAAGATCCAATGAGCAGTTCTTC. The gene calls are TRBV28 and TRBJ2-1, with 15 bases that match TRBD2. Germline V gene sequence: CDR1 MDHEN, CDR2 SYDVKM. This CDR3 has 19 amino acids. V lost 4 bases and J lost 6; bases outside the gene matches: 13. The variable domain in full, completed from reference TRBV28 and TRBJ2-1, reads DVKVTQSSRYLVKRTGEKVFLECVQDMDHENMFWYRQDPGLGLRLIYFSYDVKMKEKGDIPEGYSVSREKKERFSLILESASTNQTSMYLCASSSAAGLAGGRSNEQFFGPGTRLTVL.

At least ten counts were recorded for this clonotype. This sequence joins TRBV14 and TRBJ1-2, with D unclear. V was shortened by 0 bases and J by 2 bases, with 4 bases between the two germline ends. Per the germline V gene, CDR1 is SGHDN and CDR2 is FVKESK. CDR3 length: 13 amino acids. CDR3 residues: CASSQDGNYGYTF. In DNA form, the CDR3 reads TGTGCCAGCAGCCAAGACGGGAACTATGGCTACACCTTC.

The genes are TRBV29-1 and TRBJ1-1, with D hard to call. This CDR3 region has 12 residues. V was cut by 4 bases and J by 4 bases, with 10 bases left in between. Germline CDR1 is SQVTM and CDR2 is ANQGSEA. The CDR3 protein is CSVVALGTEAFF. The CDR3 DNA reads as TGCAGCGTTGTGGCATTAGGCACTGAAGCTTTCTTT. Full variable domain (remainder filled in from reference TRBV29-1 and TRBJ1-1): SAVISQKPSRDICQRGTSLTIQCQVDSQVTMMFWYRQQPGQSLTLIATANQGSEATYESGFVIDKFPISRPNLTFSTLTVSNMSPEDSSIYLCSVVALGTEAFFGQGTRLTVV.

This clonotype was counted at least ten times. J is TRBJ2-2 and V is TRBV14; weak D call: TRBD1 (5 bases). The CDR3 is made up of 14 amino acids. In germline, CDR1 is SGHDN, CDR2 FVKESK. The V gene lost 8 bases and the J gene lost 3 bases, with 13 bases spanning the gap. CDR3 sequence: CASGALPDTGELFF. DNA of the CDR3: TGTGCCAGCGGGGCCCTCCCGGACACCGGGGAGCTGTTTTTT.

This clonotype was detected ten times or more. J is TRBJ1-2 and V is TRBV7-2; D is perhaps TRBD1 (6 bases). The CDR3 loop spans 12 amino acids. Trimming left V 5 bases short and J 7 bases short, with 11 bases between. CDR1 and CDR2 (germline): SGHTA, FQGNSA. The CDR3 loop is CASSPTGGGYTF. DNA for the CDR3: TGTGCCAGCAGCCCGACAGGAGGTGGCTACACCTTC.

The chain has TRBV4-3 and TRBJ2-1; D is uncertain. The germline V gene has CDR1 LGHNA and CDR2 YSLEER. V shed 2 bases and J shed 1 base, with 12 bases lying between them. This CDR3 comprises 16 residues. The CDR3: CASSQSKDQSYNEQFF. CDR3 sequence (DNA): TGCGCCAGCAGCCAATCAAAGGACCAATCCTACAATGAGCAGTTCTTC.

The rearrangement uses TRBV20-1 and TRBJ1-5; D is uncertain. This CDR3 is built from 14 residues. V was shortened by 0 bases and J by 2 bases, with 8 bases between the two germline ends. CDR1 and CDR2 from the germline V gene are DFQATT and SNEGSKA (reference sequence). CDR3 nucleotide sequence: TGCAGTGCTAGAGATTGGACTGGCAATCAGCCCCAGCATTTT. Its protein product is CSARDWTGNQPQHF.

This clonotype was recorded at least ten times. V and J are TRBV28 and TRBJ2-5; 7 bases line up with TRBD2. From germline, CDR1 is MDHEN and CDR2 SYDVKM. The V and J ends lost 7 bases and 1 base, in that order; junction bases with no gene match: 6. The CDR3 consists of 14 residues. The CDR3 spells CASKKRLAQETQYF. The DNA of the CDR3 is TGTGCCAGCAAAAAACGACTAGCCCAAGAGACCCAGTACTTC.

The table lists this clonotype with a few counts. The chain employs TRBV28 and TRBJ2-1; tentatively, D is TRBD2 (5 bases). The CDR3 is 17 residues long. Germline lookup yields CDR1 MDHEN and CDR2 SYDVKM. V lost 5 bases to trimming and J lost 12 bases, with 29 bases between them. This CDR3 is CASSQDSSRPMSGRQFF. In DNA, the CDR3 is TGTGCCAGCAGTCAAGATTCTAGCAGACCAATGAGCGGCCGGCAGTTCTTC.

The genes are TRBV28 and TRBJ2-5; no clear D. The CDR3 has 16 amino acids. Germline loops: CDR1 MDHEN, CDR2 SYDVKM. Trimming removed 4 bases from V and 2 bases from J, with 17 bases in between. DNA of the CDR3: TGTGCCAGCAGTTCTATGCCCCACTGGATTCAAGAGACCCAGTACTTC. Amino acid sequence: CASSSMPHWIQETQYF. The entire variable domain, with the rest obtained from reference TRBV28 and TRBJ2-5, is as follows: DVKVTQSSRYLVKRTGEKVFLECVQDMDHENMFWYRQDPGLGLRLIYFSYDVKMKEKGDIPEGYSVSREKKERFSLILESASTNQTSMYLCASSSMPHWIQETQYFGPGTRLLVL.

This clonotype was counted only a few times. The rearrangement joins TRBV5-6 to TRBJ2-7; D gene unclear. The CDR3 is made up of 14 amino acids. Germline V gene sequence: CDR1 SGHDT, CDR2 YYEEEE. V lost 2 bases, J lost 2 bases, and 11 bases lay in between. Here the CDR3 DNA reads TGTGCCAGCAGCTTCGGCACTACGACCTACGAGCAGTACTTC. Amino acids: CASSFGTTTYEQYF.

This clonotype was picked up a small number of times. The chain is built from TRBV29-1 and TRBJ1-2, with TRBD1 identical over 8 bases. V dropped 6 bases and J dropped 5; count of bases not matched to a gene: 8. Germline CDR1 and CDR2: SQVTM and ANQGSEA. The CDR3 length is 13 residues. This CDR3 reads CSVAGQGPYGYTF. Here the CDR3 DNA reads TGCAGCGTAGCCGGACAGGGACCGTATGGCTACACCTTC.

This clonotype showed up just a few times. The chain combines TRBV10-3 with TRBJ2-7; D is unclear. CDR1 is ENHRY, CDR2 SYGVKD, per germline. CDR3 length equals 12 residues. Trimming took 11 bases from V and 0 from J, leaving 11 bases between them. The CDR3 sequence is CAARSSSYEQYF. In nucleotides, the CDR3 is TGTGCCGCCCGCAGTAGCTCCTACGAGCAGTACTTC.

This clonotype was detected ten times or more. This rearrangement joins TRBV7-9 to TRBJ1-2; D gene uncertain. This CDR3 is built from 16 residues. From germline, CDR1 is SEHNR and CDR2 FQNEAQ (reference sequence). V was shortened by 5 bases and J by 2 bases, with 18 bases between the two germline ends. The CDR3: CASSPPVGSGNYGYTF. CDR3 nucleotide sequence: TGTGCCAGCAGCCCACCCGTCGGCAGTGGGAACTATGGCTACACCTTC.

The chain has TRBV9 and TRBJ2-5; 7 bases map to TRBD2. The junction had 4 bases not matched to a gene; V was cut back by 3 bases and J by 2 bases. Germline-derived CDR1 and CDR2 are SGDLS and YYNGEE. The CDR3 length is 14 residues. CDR3 region: CASSEQGGQETQYF. The CDR3 DNA reads TGTGCCAGCAGCGAGCAGGGAGGGCAAGAGACCCAGTACTTC.

About this clonotype itself: This sequence may be a read error, since a much larger clone differs from it by one base. CDR3 nucleotide sequence: TGTGCCAGCAGTTTAGCAGGCCAGGGGGCGCGGAAACTGTTATTT. The encoded protein is CASSLAGQGARKLLF. This sequence joins TRBV12-3 or TRBV12-4 and TRBJ1-4; 8 bases fit TRBD1. The CDR3 covers 15 residues.

V usage is TRBV20-1 and J usage is TRBJ1-6; unclear D gene. CDR1 and CDR2 from the germline V gene are DFQATT and SNEGSKA (reference sequence). The ends were cut back, 2 bases at V and 11 bases at J, with 13 bases in the middle. The CDR3 consists of 13 residues. This CDR3 reads CSARTDARPPLHF. DNA for the CDR3: TGCAGTGCTAGAACGGACGCTCGTCCACCCCTCCACTTT.

Of note for this clonotype: No conserved phenylalanine or tryptophan is present at the end of the CDR3, so a read error is the likely explanation. This chain links TRBV28 with TRBJ2-5; 15 bases are shared with TRBD2. The CDR3 is 21 amino acids. Germline V lookup: CDR1 MDHEN, CDR2 SYDVKM. J lost 6 bases, V lost 6 bases, and 23 bases had no gene match. CDR3 DNA sequence: TGTGCCAGCAGCCCACCCACCGGGACTAGCGGGGGGAGCCGGATGCAAAAGACCCAGTACTTA. Protein: CASSPPTGTSGGSRMQKTQYL.

This clonotype came up a few times. This sequence joins TRBV6-2 or TRBV6-3 and TRBJ2-5; the match to TRBD2 covers 8 bases. CDR3 length equals 17 residues. The junction had 10 bases not matched to a gene; V was cut back by 2 bases and J by 2 bases. Germline V gene data show CDR1 as MNHEY and CDR2 as SVGEGT. The CDR3 bases are TGTGCCAGCAGTTACGCCCCGGGACTAGTCCCGCAAGAGACCCAGTACTTC. Translation gives CASSYAPGLVPQETQYF.

This clonotype was counted many times. The gene calls are TRBV7-8 and TRBJ1-5; TRBD1 aligns across 8 bases. The trim removed 4 bases at V and 4 bases at J, leaving 3 bases unmatched. The CDR3 totals 14 residues. Germline V lookup: CDR1 SGHVS, CDR2 FQNEAQ. The CDR3 is CASSYTGGNQPQHF. CDR3 DNA sequence: TGTGCCAGCAGCTACACAGGGGGGAATCAGCCCCAGCATTTT. Based on the CDR3 plus reference TRBV7-8 and TRBJ1-5, the full variable domain is GAGVSQSPRYKVAKRGQDVALRCDPISGHVSLFWYQQALGQGPEFLTYFQNEAQLDKSGLPSDRFFAERPEGSVSTLKIQRTQQEDSAVYLCASSYTGGNQPQHFGDGTRLSIL.

The table lists this clonotype with many counts. The chain employs TRBV7-2 and TRBJ2-1; TRBD2 matches at 9 bases. Germline lookup yields CDR1 SGHTA and CDR2 FQGNSA. Trimming at V came to 1 base and at J to 2 bases, leaving 0 bases not matched to a gene. CDR3 length: 15 amino acids. The CDR3 here is CASSLGGGAYNEQFF. In DNA form, the CDR3 reads TGTGCCAGCAGCTTAGGCGGGGGGGCCTACAATGAGCAGTTCTTC.

This clonotype was found many times. V is TRBV2 and J is TRBJ1-1; TRBD1 is a possible D gene (5 bases). Germline CDR1 and CDR2: SNHLY and FYNNEI. The CDR3 has 14 residues. Trimming took off 7 bases at V and 1 base at J, with 13 bases between the two ends. The chain's CDR3 is CASKEGPGNTEAFF. DNA for the CDR3: TGTGCCAGCAAGGAGGGGCCCGGGAACACTGAAGCTTTCTTT.

This chain connects TRBV20-1 to TRBJ1-2, with TRBD1 matching over 8 bases. The CDR3 consists of 13 residues. Germline trimming cut 5 bases from V and 3 bases from J; bases unmatched to any gene: 5. Germline V lookup: CDR1 DFQATT, CDR2 SNEGSKA (reference sequence). CDR3 DNA: TGCAGTGCTGGACAGGGCTGGGACTATGGCTACACCTTC. This encodes CSAGQGWDYGYTF.

The chain uses TRBV20-1 and TRBJ2-1, with 7 bases that match TRBD2. The trim removed 1 base at V and 6 bases at J, leaving 9 bases unmatched. The CDR3 has 15 residues. CDR1 and CDR2 from the germline V gene are DFQATT and SNEGSKA (reference sequence). Here the CDR3 DNA reads TGCAGTGCTAGAGTAGGTCTAGCGGCTGGCAATGAGCAGTTCTTC. As protein: CSARVGLAAGNEQFF.

This clonotype occurred many times. The gene calls are TRBV15 and TRBJ1-3; TRBD1 matches 8 bases. Germline CDR1 is LNHNV and CDR2 is YYDKDF (reference sequence). The J segment lost 4 bases and the V segment lost 9 bases, leaving 8 bases of the junction unmatched. The CDR3 totals 14 residues. This CDR3 reads CATGQGGFGNTIYF. CDR3 nucleotides: TGTGCCACAGGACAGGGAGGTTTCGGAAACACCATATATTTT. Using reference TRBV15 and TRBJ1-3 for the parts outside the CDR3, the full variable domain is DAMVIQNPRYQVTQFGKPVTLSCSQTLNHNVMYWYQQKSSQAPKLLFHYYDKDFNNEADTPDNFQSRRPNTSFCFLDIRSPGLGDTAMYLCATGQGGFGNTIYFGEGSWLTVV.

The chain is built from TRBV27 and TRBJ2-1; 8 bases map to TRBD2. J was trimmed by 6 bases and V by 1 base; bases with no gene match: 8. Germline CDR1 is MNHEY and CDR2 is SMNVEV (reference sequence). This CDR3 has 16 amino acids. The CDR3 here is CASSLLASGSGNEQFF. DNA for the CDR3: TGTGCCAGCAGTTTATTGGCTAGCGGGTCGGGCAATGAGCAGTTCTTC.

The chain uses TRBV9 and TRBJ2-1; 9 bases map to TRBD2. This CDR3 contains 15 residues. The V and J ends lost 7 bases and 4 bases, in that order; junction bases with no gene match: 9. CDR1 and CDR2 from the germline V gene are SGDLS and YYNGEE. This CDR3 is CASGGVTSGYNEQFF. The CDR3 region has the DNA TGTGCCAGCGGCGGGGTAACTAGCGGGTACAATGAGCAGTTCTTC.

This chain uses TRBV5-4 with TRBJ1-6, with D perhaps matching TRBD1 (6 bases). The CDR3 has 14 residues. The germline CDR1 and CDR2 sequences are SGHNT and YYREEE (reference sequence). V lost 2 bases and J 6 bases, leaving 9 bases between the germline ends. CDR3 in DNA: TGTGCCAGCAGCTTCCCCAGGGGTAATTCACCCCTCCACTTT. Its translation: CASSFPRGNSPLHF.

This clonotype showed up many times. The chain joins TRBV5-6 to TRBJ1-1; no firm D call. The CDR3 sequence is 15 residues long. CDR1 is SGHDT and CDR2 is YYEEEE in the germline V gene. Trimming shortened V by 4 bases and J by 4 bases, and 17 bases separated the two germline ends. The chain's CDR3 is CASSLGRVYRTEAFF. In DNA, the CDR3 is TGTGCCAGCAGCCTCGGTAGGGTCTATCGCACTGAAGCTTTCTTT.

This clonotype was picked up a small number of times. The chain combines TRBV7-3 with TRBJ2-1; 11 nucleotides agree with TRBD2. J was trimmed by 4 bases and V by 3 bases; bases with no gene match: 5. Germline loops: CDR1 SGHTA, CDR2 FQGTGA. This CDR3 has 16 amino acids. The chain's CDR3 is CASSLLAGGLYNEQFF. CDR3 bases: TGTGCCAGCAGCTTGCTAGCGGGAGGCCTATACAATGAGCAGTTCTTC.

The chain combines TRBV5-1 with TRBJ2-1, with a tentative D call TRBD2 (7 bases). The CDR3 is 15 residues long. Per germline, CDR1 SGHRS and CDR2 YFSETQ. V was trimmed by 4 bases and J by 5 bases, leaving 16 bases between them. The CDR3 here is CASSQLASGDNEQFF. CDR3 DNA: TGCGCCAGCAGCCAACTAGCGTCAGGGGACAATGAGCAGTTCTTC.

The V gene is TRBV28, the J gene TRBJ1-5; 8 bases align to TRBD1. Trimming at V came to 0 bases and at J to 3 bases, leaving 7 bases not matched to a gene. Germline loops: CDR1 MDHEN, CDR2 SYDVKM. This CDR3 has 17 amino acids. The CDR3 region has the DNA TGTGCCAGCAGTTTATGGGGCGGACAGGGTTACAATCAGCCCCAGCATTTT. Its translation is CASSLWGGQGYNQPQHF.